This T cell receptor (beta chain) was sequenced during a study of blood T cell repertoires in COVID-19. V gave up 1 base and J gave up 3 bases; unmatched junction bases: 9. The CDR3 covers 17 residues. Germline V lookup: CDR1 LGHDT, CDR2 YNNKEL (reference sequence). Data came from immunoSEQ multiplex PCR; TCRdb stores just in-frame clones and leaves some out. The sample yields around 73,000 clones, approximately 77% seen once. Sequenced material: peripheral blood. The source is a man between 70 and 80 years old with COVID-19, enrolled during active disease. The chain carries TRBV3-1 (or the pseudogene TRBV3-2) and TRBJ2-3; 8 bases align to TRBD2. The CDR3 DNA sequence: TGTGCCAGCAGCCAAGTCCGACTAGCGCAGAAAACAGATACGCAGTATTTT. It yields the protein CASSQVRLAQKTDTQYF.